Below are 25 T cell receptor beta chains sequenced from a single sample in a study of T-cell reconstitution after alpha-beta-depleted transplantation in children. TCRbeta library preparation incorporated unique molecular identifiers. TCRdb processed the PCR reads anew with MiXCR; each CDR3 protein has one entry. The sample holds 230,000 or so distinct CDR3 sequences, approximately 9.9% seen once. The specimen was PBMCs from the stem cell graft donor, collected from the stem cell graft. These receptors all come from a human donor who donated a stem cell graft to a child with SCID.

In its sample, this clonotype was seen a few times. V and J are TRBV2 and TRBJ2-7; D unresolved. V was clipped by 2 bases and J by 5 bases, with 10 bases between them. Germline V CDR1 and CDR2: SNHLY, FYNNEI. The CDR3 has 13 amino acids. The CDR3 region has the DNA TGTGCCAGCAGTGAATCGGTCAGCCACGAGCAGTACTTC. Protein sequence: CASSESVSHEQYF.

This clonotype has at least ten counts. The V call is TRBV5-1, the J call TRBJ2-3, with D perhaps TRBD2 (5 bases). Germline V gene sequence: CDR1 SGHRS, CDR2 YFSETQ. V lost 0 bases and J lost 8, with 13 bases in between. The length of the CDR3 is 14 residues. Here the CDR3 DNA reads TGCGCCAGCAGCTTGGATATAGCCGAGGGTACGCAGTATTTT. Translating gives CASSLDIAEGTQYF.

This clonotype was picked up many times. The J gene is TRBJ2-7, the V gene TRBV7-9, with D perhaps TRBD1 (5 bases). Germline CDR1 reads SEHNR; CDR2 reads FQNEAQ (reference sequence). The CDR3 has 15 amino acids. V was pared by 7 bases and J by 2 bases, with 18 bases between. The CDR3 DNA reads as TGTGCCAGCACCCTAACAGGAAAAGACACCTACGAGCAGTACTTC. Translation: CASTLTGKDTYEQYF.

This clonotype was observed many times. The V and J genes are TRBV20-1 and TRBJ2-7, with D maybe TRBD1 (6 bases). The CDR3 has 15 amino acids. Trimming took off 1 base at V and 6 bases at J, with 19 bases between the two ends. Germline values: CDR1 DFQATT, CDR2 SNEGSKA (reference sequence). The CDR3 region has the DNA TGCAGTGCTAGAGTAATACAGGACTCCAGGGGCGAGCAGTACTTC. It specifies CSARVIQDSRGEQYF.

This clonotype has a count of ten or more. The chain couples TRBV11-2 to TRBJ2-7; D may be TRBD2 (5 bases). Germline CDR1 SGHAT, CDR2 FQNNGV. Trimming shortened V by 5 bases and J by 4 bases, and 15 bases separated the two germline ends. CDR3 length: 14 residues. The CDR3 loop reads CASSPAGRVYEQYF. Here the CDR3 DNA reads TGTGCCAGCAGCCCCGCGGGTCGGGTTTACGAGCAGTACTTC.

This chain joins TRBV6-4 and TRBJ2-7; 10 bases align to TRBD1. V was clipped by 2 bases and J by 6 bases; unmatched bases: 7. The CDR3 spans 15 residues. Germline CDR1 reads MRHNA; CDR2 reads SNTAGT. CDR3 nucleotides: TGTGCCAGCAGTGACGACAGGGGGCTGGCTAGCGAGCAGTACTTC. This encodes CASSDDRGLASEQYF.

Many counts were recorded for this clonotype. The chain joins TRBV20-1 to TRBJ2-1, with 10 bases matching TRBD2. V dropped 0 bases and J dropped 4; count of bases not matched to a gene: 6. The CDR3 has 16 residues. The germline V gene has CDR1 DFQATT and CDR2 SNEGSKA (reference sequence). CDR3: CSARELAGMGYNEQFF. The CDR3 DNA reads TGCAGTGCTAGAGAACTAGCGGGGATGGGGTACAATGAGCAGTTCTTC.

A note on this clonotype: A much larger clone is a single base away; this may be a read error. The V gene is TRBV2, the J gene TRBJ1-2, with D uncertain. The CDR3 extends over 11 amino acids. Germline lookup yields CDR1 SNHLY and CDR2 FYNNEI. CDR3 DNA: TGTGCCAGCAGAATAGGAGATGGCGACACCTTC. This encodes CASRIGDGDTF.

The table lists this clonotype with many counts. The CDR3 coding sequence is TGTGCCAGCAGCGTAGAGGGATTACACTCTGGAAACACCATATATTTT. Its protein is CASSVEGLHSGNTIYF. V usage is TRBV9 and J usage is TRBJ1-3; D gene ambiguous. CDR1 is SGDLS, CDR2 YYNGEE, per germline. V shed 0 bases and J shed 0 bases, with 10 bases lying between them. There are 16 residues in the CDR3.

As to this clonotype: One end of the junction does not line up with germline, which may come from a read error. The V call is TRBV7-7, the J call TRBJ2-2; a possible D gene is TRBD1 (5 bases). The CDR3 runs to 14 residues. Germline CDR1 reads SSHAT; CDR2 reads FNYEAQ (reference sequence). CDR3: CAISLRGNTGELFF. CDR3 sequence (DNA): TGTGCCATCAGCTTAAGGGGGAACACCGGGGAGCTGTTTTTT.

This clonotype was counted only a few times. V and J are TRBV5-1 and TRBJ2-5; D is tentatively TRBD1 or TRBD2 (5 bases each). This CDR3 region has 15 residues. Germline V gives CDR1 SGHRS, CDR2 YFSETQ. V lost 4 bases to trimming and J lost 1 base, with 14 bases between them. The CDR3 DNA reads TGCGCCAGCAGCGCCAACCCGGGGCGCCAAGAGACCCAGTACTTC. Encoded protein: CASSANPGRQETQYF.

This clonotype was observed many times. This chain uses TRBV6-5 with TRBJ2-7, with TRBD2 identical over 11 bases. CDR3 length equals 15 residues. Per germline, CDR1 MNHEY and CDR2 SVGAGI. With 0 bases clipped from V and 4 bases from J, the junction kept 2 bases outside the gene matches. This chain's CDR3 is CASSYSTSGVYEQYF. The CDR3 region has the DNA TGTGCCAGCAGTTACTCGACTAGCGGGGTGTACGAGCAGTACTTC.

This chain uses TRBV7-8 with TRBJ1-2; D is uncertain. The CDR3 is 15 residues long. The V gene's germline CDR1 is SGHVS and CDR2 FQNEAQ. The ends were cut back, 1 base at V and 2 bases at J, with 11 bases in the middle. Here the CDR3 DNA reads TGTGCCAGCAGCTTAGGAGCAGGAAGAAACTATGGCTACACCTTC. This encodes CASSLGAGRNYGYTF.

This clonotype was counted many times. This chain joins TRBV5-1 and TRBJ2-2, with D possibly TRBD2 on 6 matching bases. The V end lost 4 bases, the J end lost 2 bases, and 12 bases lay between the germline ends. The CDR3 runs 15 residues. Germline V CDR1 and CDR2: SGHRS, YFSETQ. DNA of the CDR3: TGCGCCAGCAGCCGGGCTAGCGTCAACACCGGGGAGCTGTTTTTT. Translating gives CASSRASVNTGELFF.

This clonotype was seen a handful of times. This rearrangement joins TRBV20-1 to TRBJ1-5; no clear D. Germline CDR1 DFQATT, CDR2 SNEGSKA (reference sequence). V lost 3 bases and J 1 base, leaving 19 bases between the germline ends. The CDR3 is 17 residues long. CDR3 loop: CSASGARGQASNQPQHF. The CDR3 DNA follows: TGCAGTGCTAGTGGAGCCCGCGGCCAGGCGAGCAATCAGCCCCAGCATTTT.

Many counts were recorded for this clonotype. The chain joins TRBV7-9 to TRBJ1-3, with D unclear. V was clipped by 10 bases and J by 0 bases, with 16 bases between them. Per the germline V gene, CDR1 is SEHNR and CDR2 is FQNEAQ (reference sequence). This CDR3 is built from 15 residues. CDR3 loop: CATSTGSYSGNTIYF. DNA for the CDR3: TGTGCCACCTCAACCGGGAGCTACTCTGGAAACACCATATATTTT.

This clonotype came up many times. The chain joins TRBV6-1 to TRBJ1-2; D is ambiguous. The germline V and J ends were trimmed by 0 bases and 11 bases, with 16 bases remaining between them. This CDR3 spans 14 amino acids. Germline V gene data show CDR1 as MNHNS and CDR2 as SASEGT. The CDR3 here is CASSEAEIGPSYTF. CDR3 nucleotide sequence: TGTGCCAGCAGTGAAGCGGAAATTGGGCCGAGTTACACCTTC.

This clonotype was found many times. V and J are TRBV2 and TRBJ1-2; D may be TRBD1 (5 bases). Trimming cost V 0 bases and J 8 bases, with 16 bases left between them. This CDR3 has 15 residues. Germline V gene sequence: CDR1 SNHLY, CDR2 FYNNEI. DNA for the CDR3: TGTGCCAGCAGTGAAGCGCTGGGGGTGAGGTTCGGCTACACCTTC. As protein: CASSEALGVRFGYTF.

This clonotype was recorded at least ten times. The CDR3 DNA is TGTGCCAGCAGCTCCTCGGGACATACTGAAGCTTTCTTT. Its protein product is CASSSSGHTEAFF. This rearrangement joins TRBV5-5 to TRBJ1-1; TRBD1 is a possible D gene (6 bases). CDR3 length: 13 residues. Trimming cost V 3 bases and J 5 bases, with 11 bases left between them. Per the germline V gene, CDR1 is SGHKS and CDR2 is YYEKEE (reference sequence).

For this clonotype: A much larger clone differs by one base, so this may be a read error. The V gene is TRBV3-1, the J gene TRBJ1-4; D gene unclear. The CDR3 spans 15 residues. Germline assignment: CDR1 LGHDT and CDR2 YNNKEL (reference sequence). CDR3: CACSRNGPANEKLFF. Written as DNA, the CDR3 is TGTGCCTGCAGCCGCAACGGACCAGCTAATGAAAAACTGTTTTTT.

The sample holds a few counts of this clonotype. The chain combines TRBV4-1 with TRBJ2-7; TRBD1 aligns across 7 bases. The CDR3 is 14 amino acids. The V gene end was trimmed by 6 bases and the J gene end by 4 bases; junction bases not matched to a gene: 9. Germline CDR1 and CDR2: MGHRA and YSYEKL. This CDR3 is CASSRQGPEYEQYF. Here the CDR3 DNA reads TGCGCCAGCAGTCGACAGGGACCCGAATACGAGCAGTACTTC.

This clonotype came up many times. The rearrangement uses TRBV5-1 and TRBJ2-2; tentative D call: TRBD1 (6 bases). The CDR3 totals 15 residues. Germline CDR1 reads SGHRS; CDR2 reads YFSETQ. The V end was cut by 5 bases, the J end by 6 bases, with 17 bases between. The DNA of the CDR3 is TGCGCCAGCAGTCACGGGTTGGACAGTTCCGGGGAGCTGTTTTTT. It codes for CASSHGLDSSGELFF.

About this clonotype itself: Possible read error: a much larger clone is one base away. The J gene is TRBJ2-5, the V gene TRBV7-2; D is perhaps TRBD1 or TRBD2 (5 bases each). Germline CDR1 SGHTA, CDR2 FQGNSA. The CDR3 totals 16 residues. For the CDR3, the DNA is TGTGCCAGCAGCCCTCCGGGGCCCTCCCGGCAAGTGACCCAGTACTTC. Residues: CASSPPGPSRQVTQYF.

Notes on this clonotype: This may come from a read error, since a much larger clone is one base off. This chain joins TRBV5-1 and TRBJ2-1; TRBD2 is a possible D gene (5 bases). V was pared by 4 bases and J by 7 bases, with 18 bases between. This CDR3 is built from 15 residues. Germline values: CDR1 SGHRS, CDR2 YFSETQ. The CDR3 sequence: CASSPTSNHANEQFF. CDR3 in DNA: TGCGCCAGCAGCCCAACTAGTAATCATGCGAATGAGCAGTTCTTC.

This clonotype was recorded at least ten times. V is TRBV6-1 and J is TRBJ2-5; 10 bases are shared with TRBD2. Unmatched junction bases numbered 4, after V lost 1 base and J lost 5 bases. The CDR3 length is 15 residues. Germline V gene sequence: CDR1 MNHNS, CDR2 SASEGT. CDR3 DNA: TGTGCCAGCAGTGAAGGAAGCGGGGGGGCCGAGACCCAGTACTTC. Translated, it gives CASSEGSGGAETQYF.